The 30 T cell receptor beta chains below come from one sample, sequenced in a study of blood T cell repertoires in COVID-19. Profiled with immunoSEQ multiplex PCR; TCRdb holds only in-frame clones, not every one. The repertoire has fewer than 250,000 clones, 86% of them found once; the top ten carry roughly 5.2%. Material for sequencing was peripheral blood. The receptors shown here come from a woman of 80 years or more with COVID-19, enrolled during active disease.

The CDR3 here is CASSPGQSNQPQHF. CDR3 coding DNA: TGCGCCAGCAGCCCGGGACAGAGCAATCAGCCCCAGCATTTT. This rearrangement joins TRBV10-1 to TRBJ1-5, with 7 bases matching TRBD1. V shed 6 bases and J 1 base; nucleotides not matched to a gene: 3. Germline values: CDR1 WNHNN, CDR2 SYGVQD (reference sequence). The CDR3 runs 14 residues.

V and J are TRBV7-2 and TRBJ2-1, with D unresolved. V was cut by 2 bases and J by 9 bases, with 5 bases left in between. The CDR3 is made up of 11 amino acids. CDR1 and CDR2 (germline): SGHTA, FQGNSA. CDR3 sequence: CASSLPREQFF. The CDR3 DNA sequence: TGTGCCAGCAGCTTACCCCGTGAGCAGTTCTTC.

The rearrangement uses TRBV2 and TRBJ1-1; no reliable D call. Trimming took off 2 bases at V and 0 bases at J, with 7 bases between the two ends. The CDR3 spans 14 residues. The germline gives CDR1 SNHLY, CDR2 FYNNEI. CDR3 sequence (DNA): TGTGCCAGCAGTGAACTGGGCCTGAACACTGAAGCTTTCTTT. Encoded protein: CASSELGLNTEAFF.

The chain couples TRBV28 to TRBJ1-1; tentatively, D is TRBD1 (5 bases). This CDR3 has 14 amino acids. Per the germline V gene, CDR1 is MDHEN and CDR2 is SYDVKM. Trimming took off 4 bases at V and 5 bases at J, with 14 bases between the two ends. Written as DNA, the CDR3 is TGTGCCAGCAGTTCCTGGATGGGGGGGACTGAAGCTTTCTTT. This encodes CASSSWMGGTEAFF.

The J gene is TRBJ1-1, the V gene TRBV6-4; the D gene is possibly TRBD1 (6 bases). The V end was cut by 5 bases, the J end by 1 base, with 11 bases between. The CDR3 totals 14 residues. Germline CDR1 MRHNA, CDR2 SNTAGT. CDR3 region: CASSPRGQNTEAFF. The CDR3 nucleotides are TGTGCCAGCAGTCCGCGGGGGCAGAACACTGAAGCTTTCTTT.

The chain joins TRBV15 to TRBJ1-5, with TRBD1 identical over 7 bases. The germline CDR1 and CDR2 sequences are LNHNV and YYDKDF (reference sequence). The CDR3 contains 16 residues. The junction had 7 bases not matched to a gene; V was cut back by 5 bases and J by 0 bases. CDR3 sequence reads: CATSRGGTDSNQPQHF. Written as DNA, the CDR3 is TGTGCCACCAGCCGAGGCGGGACAGATAGCAATCAGCCCCAGCATTTT.

The CDR3 coding sequence is TGTGCCAGCTCACCCGGTAGCTCCTACGAGCAGTACGTC. It is translated as CASSPGSSYEQYV. The V and J genes are TRBV18 and TRBJ2-7; D is undetermined. Trimming took 3 bases from V and 0 from J, leaving 6 bases between them. Germline CDR1 and CDR2: KGHSH and LQKENI. This CDR3 region has 13 residues.

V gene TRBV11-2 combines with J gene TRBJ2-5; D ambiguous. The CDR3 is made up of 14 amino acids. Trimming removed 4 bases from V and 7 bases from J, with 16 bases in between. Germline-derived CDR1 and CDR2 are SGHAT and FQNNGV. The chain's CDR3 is CASSSRVSPPTQYF. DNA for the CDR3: TGTGCCAGCAGCTCACGGGTCTCCCCTCCGACCCAGTACTTC.

CDR3 sequence (DNA): TGTGCCAGCAGTTTAGTACAGGGAGGGAAGTACAATGAGCAGTTCTTC. It is translated as CASSLVQGGKYNEQFF. The chain carries TRBV27 and TRBJ2-1, with D perhaps matching TRBD2 (7 bases). This CDR3 has 16 residues. From germline, CDR1 is MNHEY and CDR2 SMNVEV (reference sequence). Deletions cut 2 bases from V and 4 bases from J, with 15 bases between.

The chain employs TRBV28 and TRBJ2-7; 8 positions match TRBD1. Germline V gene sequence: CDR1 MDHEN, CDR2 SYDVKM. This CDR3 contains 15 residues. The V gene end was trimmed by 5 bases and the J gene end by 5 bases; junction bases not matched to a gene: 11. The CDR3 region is CASSRPRDRTHEQYF. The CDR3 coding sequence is TGTGCCAGCAGTAGACCCCGGGACAGGACCCACGAGCAGTACTTC.

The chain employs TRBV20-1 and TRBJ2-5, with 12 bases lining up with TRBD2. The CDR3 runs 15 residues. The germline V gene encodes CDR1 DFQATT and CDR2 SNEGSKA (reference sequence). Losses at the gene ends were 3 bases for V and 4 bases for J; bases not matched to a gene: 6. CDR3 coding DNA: TGCAGTGCTAGTTCGCCTAGCGGGGGGGCAGAGACCCAGTACTTC. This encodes CSASSPSGGAETQYF.

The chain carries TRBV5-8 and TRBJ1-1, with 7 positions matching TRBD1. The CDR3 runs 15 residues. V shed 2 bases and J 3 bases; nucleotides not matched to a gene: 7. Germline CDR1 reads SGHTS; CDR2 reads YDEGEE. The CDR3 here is CASSLPGTGDTEAFF. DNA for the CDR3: TGTGCCAGCAGCTTACCGGGAACAGGGGACACTGAAGCTTTCTTT.

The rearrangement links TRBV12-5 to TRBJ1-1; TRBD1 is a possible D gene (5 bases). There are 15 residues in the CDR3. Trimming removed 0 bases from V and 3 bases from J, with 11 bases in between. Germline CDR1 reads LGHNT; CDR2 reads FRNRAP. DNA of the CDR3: TGTGCTAGTGGTTTGGTAACCCCAGGGCACACTGAAGCTTTCTTT. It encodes CASGLVTPGHTEAFF.

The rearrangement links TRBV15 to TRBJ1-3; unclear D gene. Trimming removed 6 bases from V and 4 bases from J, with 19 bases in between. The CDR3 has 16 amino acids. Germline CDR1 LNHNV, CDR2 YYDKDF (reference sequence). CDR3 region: CATRDTTAPRGNTIYF. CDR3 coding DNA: TGTGCCACCAGAGATACGACGGCCCCCAGGGGAAACACCATATATTTT.

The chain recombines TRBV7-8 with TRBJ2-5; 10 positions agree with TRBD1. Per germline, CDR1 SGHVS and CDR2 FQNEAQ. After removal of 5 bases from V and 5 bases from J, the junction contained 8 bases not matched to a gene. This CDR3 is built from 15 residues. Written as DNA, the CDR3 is TGTGCCAGCAGCCAAACGAGGGACAGGGGTGAGACCCAGTACTTC. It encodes CASSQTRDRGETQYF.

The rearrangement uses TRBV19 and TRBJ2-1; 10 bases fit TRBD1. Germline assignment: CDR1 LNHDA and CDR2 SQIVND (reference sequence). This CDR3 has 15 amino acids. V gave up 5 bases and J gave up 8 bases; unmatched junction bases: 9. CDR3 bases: TGTGCCAGTAGTGCGACCGGGACAGGGGTCTATGAGCAGTTCTTC. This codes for CASSATGTGVYEQFF.

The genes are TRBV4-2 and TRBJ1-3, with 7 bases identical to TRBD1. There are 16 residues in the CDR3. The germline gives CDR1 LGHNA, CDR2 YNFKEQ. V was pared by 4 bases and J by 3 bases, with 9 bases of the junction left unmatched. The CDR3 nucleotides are TGTGCCAGCAGCCGAGAACAGGGGCAAAGTGGAAACACCATATATTTT. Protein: CASSREQGQSGNTIYF.

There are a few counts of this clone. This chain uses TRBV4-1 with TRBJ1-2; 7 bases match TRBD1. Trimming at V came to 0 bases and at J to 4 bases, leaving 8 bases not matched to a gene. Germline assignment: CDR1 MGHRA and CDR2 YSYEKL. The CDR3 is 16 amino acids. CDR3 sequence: CASSQDWDSQTYGYTF. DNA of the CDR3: TGCGCCAGCAGCCAAGATTGGGACAGCCAGACCTATGGCTACACCTTC.

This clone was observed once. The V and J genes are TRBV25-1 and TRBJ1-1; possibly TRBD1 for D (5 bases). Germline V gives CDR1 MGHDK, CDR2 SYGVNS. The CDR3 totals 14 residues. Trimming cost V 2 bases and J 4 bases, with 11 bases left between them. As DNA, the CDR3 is TGTGCCAGCAGTGAAACTGGGGGGATCACTGAAGCTTTCTTT. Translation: CASSETGGITEAFF.

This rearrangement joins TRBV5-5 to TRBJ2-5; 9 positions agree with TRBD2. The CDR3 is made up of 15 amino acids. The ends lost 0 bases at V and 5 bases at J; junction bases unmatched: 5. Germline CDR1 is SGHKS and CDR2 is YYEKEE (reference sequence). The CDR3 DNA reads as TGTGCCAGCAGCTTGGCGCGGGGGGGCACGGAGACCCAGTACTTC. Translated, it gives CASSLARGGTETQYF.

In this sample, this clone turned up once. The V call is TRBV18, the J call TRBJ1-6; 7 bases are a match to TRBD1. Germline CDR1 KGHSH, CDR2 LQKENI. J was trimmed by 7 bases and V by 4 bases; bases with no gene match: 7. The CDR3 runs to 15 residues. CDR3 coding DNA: TGTGCCAGCTCACTGCCGGGACAGACAAATTCACCCCTCCACTTT. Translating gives CASSLPGQTNSPLHF.

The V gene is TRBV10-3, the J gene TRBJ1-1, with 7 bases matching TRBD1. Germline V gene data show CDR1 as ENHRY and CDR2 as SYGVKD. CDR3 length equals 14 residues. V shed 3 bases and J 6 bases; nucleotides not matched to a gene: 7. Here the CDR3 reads CAISDMLQGSEAFF. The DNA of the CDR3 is TGTGCCATCAGTGACATGTTACAGGGGTCTGAAGCTTTCTTT.

The CDR3 nucleotides read TGTGCCAGCAGATCCCGGGGAAGCGGGGGGGGTGAGACCCAGTACTTC. Amino acids: CASRSRGSGGGETQYF. The chain links TRBV5-4 to TRBJ2-5, with TRBD2 identical over 10 bases. Germline-derived CDR1 and CDR2 are SGHNT and YYREEE (reference sequence). The CDR3 contains 16 residues. With V trimmed by 5 bases and J by 5 bases, 12 bases remained unmatched.

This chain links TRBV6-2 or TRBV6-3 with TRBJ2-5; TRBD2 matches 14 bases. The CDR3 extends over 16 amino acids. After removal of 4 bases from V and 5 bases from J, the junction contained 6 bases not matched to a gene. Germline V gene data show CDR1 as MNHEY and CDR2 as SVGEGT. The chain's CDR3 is CASSLRLAGGPETQYF. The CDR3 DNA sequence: TGTGCCAGCAGTTTAAGACTAGCGGGGGGGCCTGAGACCCAGTACTTC.

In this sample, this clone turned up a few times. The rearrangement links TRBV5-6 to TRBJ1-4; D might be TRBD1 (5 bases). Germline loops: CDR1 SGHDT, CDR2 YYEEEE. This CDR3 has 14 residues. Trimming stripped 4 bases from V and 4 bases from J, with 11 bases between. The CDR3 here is CASSLGRGNEKLFF. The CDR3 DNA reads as TGTGCCAGCAGCCTGGGGCGGGGTAATGAAAAACTGTTTTTT.

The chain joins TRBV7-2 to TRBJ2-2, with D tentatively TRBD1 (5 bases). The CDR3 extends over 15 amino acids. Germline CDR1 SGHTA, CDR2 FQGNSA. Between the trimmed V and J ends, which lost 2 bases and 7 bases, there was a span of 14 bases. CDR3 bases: TGTGCCAGCAGCTTAATGGGCAGGGATCTCGGGGAGCTGTTTTTT. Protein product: CASSLMGRDLGELFF.

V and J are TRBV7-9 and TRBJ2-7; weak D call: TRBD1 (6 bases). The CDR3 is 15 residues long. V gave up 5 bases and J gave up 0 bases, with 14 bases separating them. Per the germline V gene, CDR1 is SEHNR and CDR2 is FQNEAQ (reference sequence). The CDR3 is CASSLQGPRSYEQYF. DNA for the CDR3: TGTGCCAGCAGCCTACAGGGACCCCGCTCCTACGAGCAGTACTTC.

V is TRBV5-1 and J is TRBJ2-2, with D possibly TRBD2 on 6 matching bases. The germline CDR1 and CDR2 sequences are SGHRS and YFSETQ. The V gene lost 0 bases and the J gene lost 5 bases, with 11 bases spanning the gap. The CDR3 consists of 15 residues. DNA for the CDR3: TGCGCCAGCAGCTTGGGACAGAGCGGGACCGGGGAGCTGTTTTTT. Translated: CASSLGQSGTGELFF.

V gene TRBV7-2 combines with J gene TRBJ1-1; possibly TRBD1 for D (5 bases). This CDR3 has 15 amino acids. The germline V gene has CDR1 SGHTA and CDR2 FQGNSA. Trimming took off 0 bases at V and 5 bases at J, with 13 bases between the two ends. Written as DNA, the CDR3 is TGTGCCAGCAGCTTAGCGAATCTGGGGGGGACTGAAGCTTTCTTT. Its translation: CASSLANLGGTEAFF.

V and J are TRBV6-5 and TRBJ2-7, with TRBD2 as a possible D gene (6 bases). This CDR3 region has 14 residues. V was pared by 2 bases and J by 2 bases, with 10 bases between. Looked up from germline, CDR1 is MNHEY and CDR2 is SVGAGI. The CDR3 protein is CASSYRDSAYEQYF. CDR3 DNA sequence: TGTGCCAGCAGTTACCGGGACTCGGCCTACGAGCAGTACTTC.